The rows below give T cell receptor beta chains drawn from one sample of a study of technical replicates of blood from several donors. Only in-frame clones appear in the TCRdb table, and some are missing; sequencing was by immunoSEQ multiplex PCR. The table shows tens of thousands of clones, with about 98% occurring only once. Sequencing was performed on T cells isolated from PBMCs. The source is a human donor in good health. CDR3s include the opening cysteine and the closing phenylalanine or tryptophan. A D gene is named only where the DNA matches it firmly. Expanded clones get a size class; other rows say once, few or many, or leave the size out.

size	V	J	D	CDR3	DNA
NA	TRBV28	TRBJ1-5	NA	CASSLRSQGYRWGNQPQHF	TGTGCCAGCAGTTTAAGGAGCCAGGGATATCGGTGGGGCAATCAGCCCCAGCATTTT
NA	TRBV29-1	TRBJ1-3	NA	CSVEAPLTKTIYF	TGCAGCGTTGAAGCCCCCCTGACAAAGACCATATATTTT
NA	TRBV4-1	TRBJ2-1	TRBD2	CASRSSGGADEQFF	TGCGCCAGCAGAAGTAGCGGGGGGGCCGATGAGCAGTTCTTC
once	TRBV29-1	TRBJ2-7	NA	CSVRGVPRLGEQYF	TGCAGCGTTCGGGGAGTCCCTCGGTTGGGCGAGCAGTACTTC
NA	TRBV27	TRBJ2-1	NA	CASSELDERGDSYNEQFF	TGTGCCAGCAGCGAACTAGACGAGCGCGGAGACTCCTACAATGAGCAGTTCTTC
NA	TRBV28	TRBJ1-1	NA	CASSFSGALNTEAFF	TGTGCCAGCAGTTTCAGCGGGGCTCTAAACACTGAAGCTTTCTTT
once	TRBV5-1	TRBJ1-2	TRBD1	CASSLAGMTGTSYGYTF	TGCGCCAGCAGCTTGGCGGGGATGACAGGGACTTCCTATGGCTACACCTTC
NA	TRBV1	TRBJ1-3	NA	CTSSQDSSGTANFPSGNTIYF	TGCACCAGCAGCCAAGATTCTTCCGGGACAGCAAATTTCCCTTCCGGAAACACCATATATTTT
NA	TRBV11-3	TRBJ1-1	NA	CASSLDAENTEAFF	TGTGCCAGCAGCTTAGATGCAGAAAACACTGAAGCTTTCTTT
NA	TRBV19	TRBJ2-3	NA	CASSMGRLRTDTQYF	TGTGCCAGTAGTATGGGGAGATTGAGAACAGATACGCAGTATTTT
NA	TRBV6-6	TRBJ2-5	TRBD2	CASSYSTTSGQETQYF	TGTGCCAGCAGTTACTCGACCACTAGCGGCCAAGAGACCCAGTACTTC
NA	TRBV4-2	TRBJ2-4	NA	CASSQELIGGGIQYF	TGTGCCAGCAGCCAAGAATTGATAGGTGGCGGCATTCAGTACTTC